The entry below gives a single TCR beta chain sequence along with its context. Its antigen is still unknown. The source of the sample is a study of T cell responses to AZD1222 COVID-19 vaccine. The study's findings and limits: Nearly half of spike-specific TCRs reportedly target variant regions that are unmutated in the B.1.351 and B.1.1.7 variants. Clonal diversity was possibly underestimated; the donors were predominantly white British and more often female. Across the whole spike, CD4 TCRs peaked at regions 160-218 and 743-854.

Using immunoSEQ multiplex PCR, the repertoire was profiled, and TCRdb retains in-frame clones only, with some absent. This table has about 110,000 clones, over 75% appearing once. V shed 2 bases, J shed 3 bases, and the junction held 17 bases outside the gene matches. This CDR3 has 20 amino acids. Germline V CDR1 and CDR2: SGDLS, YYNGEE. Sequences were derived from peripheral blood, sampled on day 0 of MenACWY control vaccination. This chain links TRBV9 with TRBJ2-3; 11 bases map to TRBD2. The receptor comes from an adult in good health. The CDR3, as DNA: TGTGCCAGCAGCGTGAGTACTAGCGGGAGTTATTTCACTGGGACAGATACGCAGTATTTT. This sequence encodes CASSVSTSGSYFTGTDTQYF. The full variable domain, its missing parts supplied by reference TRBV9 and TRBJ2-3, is DSGVTQTPKHLITATGQRVTLRCSPRSGDLSVYWYQQSLDQGLQFLIQYYNGEERAKGNILERFSAQQFPDLHSELNLSSLELGDSALYFCASSVSTSGSYFTGTDTQYFGPGTRLTVL.